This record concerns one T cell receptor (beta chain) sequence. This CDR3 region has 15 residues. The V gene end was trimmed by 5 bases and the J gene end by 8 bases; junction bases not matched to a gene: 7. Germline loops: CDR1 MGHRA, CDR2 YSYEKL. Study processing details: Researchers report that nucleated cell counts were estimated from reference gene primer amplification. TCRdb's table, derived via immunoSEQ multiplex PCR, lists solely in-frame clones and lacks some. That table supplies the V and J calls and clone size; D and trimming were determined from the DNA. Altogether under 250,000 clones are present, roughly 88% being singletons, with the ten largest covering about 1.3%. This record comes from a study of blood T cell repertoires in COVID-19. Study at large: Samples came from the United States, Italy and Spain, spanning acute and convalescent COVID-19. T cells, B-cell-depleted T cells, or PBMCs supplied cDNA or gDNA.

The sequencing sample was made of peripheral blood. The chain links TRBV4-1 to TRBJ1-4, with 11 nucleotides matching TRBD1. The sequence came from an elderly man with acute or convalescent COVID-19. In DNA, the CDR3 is TGCGCCAGCAGCGCACCGGGGACAGGGGGAGAAAAACTGTTTTTT. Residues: CASSAPGTGGEKLFF.